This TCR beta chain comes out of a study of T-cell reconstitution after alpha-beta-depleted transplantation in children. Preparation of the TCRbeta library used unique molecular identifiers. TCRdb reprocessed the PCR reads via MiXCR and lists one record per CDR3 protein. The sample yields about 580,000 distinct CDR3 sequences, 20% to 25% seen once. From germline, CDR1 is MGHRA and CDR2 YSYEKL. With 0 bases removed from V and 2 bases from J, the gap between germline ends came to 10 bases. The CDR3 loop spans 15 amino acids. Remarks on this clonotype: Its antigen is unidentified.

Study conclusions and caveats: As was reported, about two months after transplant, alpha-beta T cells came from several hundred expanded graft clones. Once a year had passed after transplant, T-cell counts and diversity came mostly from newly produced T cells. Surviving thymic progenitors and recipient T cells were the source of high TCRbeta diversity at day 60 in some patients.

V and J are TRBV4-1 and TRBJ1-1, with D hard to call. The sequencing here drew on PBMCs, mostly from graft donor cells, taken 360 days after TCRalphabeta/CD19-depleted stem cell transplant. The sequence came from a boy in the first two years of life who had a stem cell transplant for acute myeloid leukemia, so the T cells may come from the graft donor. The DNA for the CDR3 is TGCGCCAGCAGCCAAGATCGCGCAGGTAACACTGAAGCTTTCTTT. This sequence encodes CASSQDRAGNTEAFF.